A selection of T cell receptor beta chains follows, all from one sample in a study of shared clonotypes between healthy human individuals. Assay used: immunoSEQ multiplex PCR; TCRdb lists only in-frame clones, some missing. The profile shows around 980,000 clones, 78% of them singletons. The source material was memory CD4+ T cells from PBMCs. Receptors originate from a man aged 18 to 30 in good health. Some clones in this sample may be carry-over from other donors' samples. CDR3s include the opening cysteine and the closing phenylalanine or tryptophan. Each record gives: V gene, clone size, J gene, D gene, CDR3 DNA, CDR3 protein. D genes are given only for firm matches. A clone size is listed for some rows: how often the clone was seen (once, few, many), or a class if it is expanded.

>TRBV9|.|TRBJ2-6|.
TGTGCCAGCAGCCCGAGGGGCGGACCGCTAATCTCTGGGGCCAACGTCCTGACTTTC
CASSPRGGPLISGANVLTF
>TRBV19|.|TRBJ2-3|TRBD2
TGTGCCAGTAGCAGAGGGACTAGCGGAAGCGTTGATACGCAGTATTTT
CASSRGTSGSVDTQYF
>TRBV10-3|.|TRBJ2-7|TRBD1
TGTGCCATCAGTAAGTCTGACAGGGGTAGCTCCTACGAGCAGTACTTC
CAISKSDRGSSYEQYF
>TRBV11-2|.|TRBJ1-5|.
TGTGCCAGCAGCCGGTCCCTGGATCAGCCCCAGCATTTT
CASSRSLDQPQHF
>TRBV6-6|.|TRBJ2-1|TRBD2
TGTGCCAGCAGTTCGCTAGGGCCAAGGGAGGGCAATGAGCAGTTCTTC
CASSSLGPREGNEQFF
>TRBV10-3|many|TRBJ2-6|.
TGTGCCAGTTTTTCTGGGGCCAACGTCCTGACTTTC
CASFSGANVLTF
>TRBV5-1|few|TRBJ1-5|.
TGCGCCAGCAGCCCAGGGCAATATAGCAATCAGCCCCAGCATTTT
CASSPGQYSNQPQHF
>TRBV11-3|.|TRBJ2-4|TRBD1
TGTGCCAGCAGCGCAGGGACAGGGAACATTCAGTACTTC
CASSAGTGNIQYF
>TRBV7-3|.|TRBJ2-3|TRBD1
TGTGCCAGCAGCCTCGACAGGGGGGATACGCAGTATTTT
CASSLDRGDTQYF
>TRBV20-1|.|TRBJ2-7|.
TGCAGGGTCAGTTTCGGGGGCGAGCAGTACTTC
CRVSFGGEQYF
>TRBV28|.|TRBJ2-7|.
TGTGCCAGCAGTTTCCCCGGCTATCAAGACTACGAGCAGTACTTC
CASSFPGYQDYEQYF
>TRBV11-3|.|TRBJ2-2|.
TGTGCCAGCAGCTTTTCCAGCACCGGGGAGCTGTTTTTT
CASSFSSTGELFF
>TRBV5-4|.|TRBJ2-7|TRBD2
TGTGCCAGCAGCCAACCAACTAGCGGGAGAGGAGAGCAGTACTTC
CASSQPTSGRGEQYF
>TRBV4-3|.|TRBJ1-3|.
TGCGCCAGCAGCCAAGATTTCGGCGCCAGCTCTGGAAACACCATATATTTT
CASSQDFGASSGNTIYF
>TRBV5-1|.|TRBJ1-5|TRBD1
TGCGCCAGCAGCTTGGAAGGACAGGGTTCAGGACAGCCCCAGCATTTT
CASSLEGQGSGQPQHF
>TRBV30|few|TRBJ2-1|TRBD2
TGTGCCTGGAGTGTACAACTAGCGACCAATGAGCAGTTCTTC
CAWSVQLATNEQFF
>TRBV29-1|once|TRBJ2-7|TRBD1
TGCAGCGTCCCCCGGGACAGGGCCCACGAGCAGTACTTC
CSVPRDRAHEQYF
>TRBV5-6|.|TRBJ2-7|.
TGTGCCAGCAGCCTTGGGGCCTACGAGCAGTACTTC
CASSLGAYEQYF
>TRBV11-2|.|TRBJ2-7|.
TGTGCCAGCAGCAACCCTAGGGGCTCCTACGAGCAGTACTTC
CASSNPRGSYEQYF
>TRBV19|.|TRBJ1-2|.
TGTGCCAGTAGTAGGGGCGAGACAGGCGGCTATGGCTACACCTTC
CASSRGETGGYGYTF
>TRBV9|many|TRBJ2-3|.
TGTGCCAGCAGCCCCGGACTGAGCCCTTACACAGATACGCAGTATTTT
CASSPGLSPYTDTQYF
>TRBV5-4|once|TRBJ2-1|.
TGTGCCAGCAGCCGGGCCGGGTGGGGGGTGGATGAGCAGTTCTTC
CASSRAGWGVDEQFF
>TRBV28|once|TRBJ2-7|.
TGTGCCAGCAGTTCCCTACAACCCTACGAGCAGTACTTC
CASSSLQPYEQYF
>TRBV2|.|TRBJ1-2|.
TGTGCCAGCAGCTATAACTATGGCTACACCTTC
CASSYNYGYTF
>TRBV29-1|once|TRBJ2-2|TRBD2
TGCAGCGTACAGCGGGAGGCCTACACCGGGGAGCTGTTTTTT
CSVQREAYTGELFF
>TRBV5-1|.|TRBJ1-1|.
TGCGCCAGCAGCTTGGTTCCGGGCGGCGACACTGAAGCTTTCTTT
CASSLVPGGDTEAFF
>TRBV21-1|few|TRBJ2-7|.
TGTGCCAGCAGCAACCAGGACAGGAGCTCCTACGAGCAGTACTTC
CASSNQDRSSYEQYF
>TRBV27|.|TRBJ1-2|.
TGTGCCAGCAGTTTATCGGGGCAGCCGTTAATTAACTATGGCTACACCTTC
CASSLSGQPLINYGYTF
>TRBV29-1|.|TRBJ1-2|.
TGCAGCGTTGAGAGACCAGGGCGAGGTTATGGCTACACCTTC
CSVERPGRGYGYTF
>TRBV6-4|once|TRBJ2-5|TRBD1
TGTGCCAGCAGTGAGCACAGGGGAGAGACCCAGTACTTC
CASSEHRGETQYF
>TRBV2|.|TRBJ2-5|.
TGTGCCAGCAGTGATTATAGGTCCCCCCAGGTTCCAGAGACCCAGTACTTC
CASSDYRSPQVPETQYF
>TRBV10-1|.|TRBJ2-5|TRBD1
TGCGCCAGCAGTGACAGGGGGCAAGAGACCCAGTACTTC
CASSDRGQETQYF
>TRBV5-1|few|TRBJ1-2|.
TGCGCCAGCAGCCCTGGTGGGGCAGGACATTATGGCTACACCTTC
CASSPGGAGHYGYTF
>TRBV28|.|TRBJ2-2|TRBD1
TGTGCCAGCAGTCTATCAGGGGGCAGGGGTAGGACCGGGGAGCTGTTTTTT
CASSLSGGRGRTGELFF
>TRBV7-9|.|TRBJ1-2|.
TGTGCCAGTGGCCCCCAAGGGGAGGGTACTAACTATGGCTACACCTTC
CASGPQGEGTNYGYTF
>TRBV7-2|few|TRBJ1-1|.
TGTGCCAGCAGCAAAGGGCCAAACACTGAAGCTTTCTTT
CASSKGPNTEAFF
>TRBV28|.|TRBJ1-2|.
TGTGCCAGCACTCAAAACTATGGCTACACCTTC
CASTQNYGYTF
>TRBV11-3|.|TRBJ2-7|.
TGTGCCAGCAGCCGGACCCTCGGGTCCTACGAGCAGTACTTC
CASSRTLGSYEQYF
>TRBV5-1|.|TRBJ2-1|.
TGCGCCAGCACTCAATCCGGACCCACCTACAATGAGCAGTTCTTC
CASTQSGPTYNEQFF
>TRBV9|.|TRBJ2-5|TRBD1
TGTGCCAGCAGCGTAGGAGGGACAGGGGGCGTGGGGGAGACCCAGTACTTC
CASSVGGTGGVGETQYF
>TRBV20-1|.|TRBJ2-1|.
TGCAGTGCTAGCGACTATGAGCAGTTCTTC
CSASDYEQFF
>TRBV29-1|.|TRBJ2-1|TRBD2
TGCAGCGTGCCGCGGATCTCGGGAGGGCGATCCTACAATGAGCAGTTCTTC
CSVPRISGGRSYNEQFF
>TRBV7-6|.|TRBJ2-7|TRBD2
TGTGCCAGCAGATCTAGCGGGGGCCTCGACGAGCAGTACTTC
CASRSSGGLDEQYF
>TRBV27|.|TRBJ2-3|.
TGTGCCAGCAGCTCCCACCGAAACACAGATACGCAGTATTTT
CASSSHRNTDTQYF
>TRBV2|.|TRBJ1-5|.
TGTGCCAGCAGTGGGGAGATGGGTTTGCGTCAGCCCCAGCATTTT
CASSGEMGLRQPQHF
>TRBV28|.|TRBJ2-1|.
TGTGCCAGCAACGGCTACAATGAGCAGTTCTTC
CASNGYNEQFF
>TRBV9|few|TRBJ1-3|.
TGTGCCAGCAGCGTAAACATCGGGGGGGCTTATGGAAACACCATATATTTT
CASSVNIGGAYGNTIYF
>TRBV7-9|.|TRBJ2-2|.
TGTGCCAGCAGCTTATCCTCTACCGGGGAGCTGTTTTTT
CASSLSSTGELFF
>TRBV14|.|TRBJ2-1|TRBD2
TGTGCCAGCAGCCAAGTGGTGGTCGGGTTGGGGGGGAGCCATGAGCAGTTCTTC
CASSQVVVGLGGSHEQFF
>TRBV11-1|.|TRBJ2-5|.
TGTGCCAGCTCTTCAAATAGGGTAGGAGAGACCCAGTACTTC
CASSSNRVGETQYF
>TRBV6-6|.|TRBJ1-1|.
TGTGCCAGCAGTCCGCCGGGACTTACTGAAGCTTTCTTT
CASSPPGLTEAFF
>TRBV7-2|.|TRBJ2-7|TRBD1
TGTGCCAGCAGCTTAAAATGGGCAGGGGGATACGAGCAGTACTTC
CASSLKWAGGYEQYF
>TRBV10-3|.|TRBJ1-3|.
TGTGCCATCAGTGTGTCCCCATCATCTGGAAACACCATATATTTT
CAISVSPSSGNTIYF